The 3 T cell receptor beta chains listed next were all sequenced from one sample in a study of blood T cells in healthy people across ages. PCR was performed a second time for about 6 to 12 cycles using a sample-barcoded 5' primer and a J-beta primer mix. TCRdb called the 5' RACE reads again in MiXCR, with one record for every CDR3 protein. Of 1.4 million or so distinct CDR3 sequences listed, 35% to 45% are singletons. The material sequenced was blood. Receptors originate from a woman between 18 and 29 years old in good health.

This clonotype showed up just a few times. The chain joins TRBV29-1 to TRBJ2-5; maybe TRBD1 (6 bases). This CDR3 is 13 amino acids long. The V gene's germline CDR1 is SQVTM and CDR2 ANQGSEA. Between the trimmed V and J ends, which lost 2 bases and 0 bases, there was a span of 7 bases. CDR3 in amino acids: CSVETGYQETQYF. The DNA for the CDR3 is TGCAGCGTTGAAACAGGGTACCAAGAGACCCAGTACTTC.

This clonotype was seen only a few times. The chain links TRBV7-2 to TRBJ2-3, with D possibly TRBD1 on 5 matching bases. Trimming took off 1 base at V and 0 bases at J, with 8 bases between the two ends. Germline V gives CDR1 SGHTA, CDR2 FQGNSA. The CDR3 sequence is 15 residues long. The DNA of the CDR3 is TGTGCCAGCAGCTTAGTCAGGGTTAGCACAGATACGCAGTATTTT. It specifies CASSLVRVSTDTQYF.

The chain joins TRBV6-6 to TRBJ1-5; no definite D call. Trimming left V 6 bases short and J 11 bases short, with 17 bases between. This CDR3 spans 13 amino acids. Germline V lookup: CDR1 MNHNY, CDR2 SVGAGI (reference sequence). CDR3 loop: CASRPPEGGAQHF. The CDR3 DNA reads as TGTGCCAGCAGACCCCCTGAGGGTGGGGCCCAGCATTTT.